This T cell receptor (beta chain) is drawn from a study of blood T cell repertoires in COVID-19. Study-wide background: From T cells, B-cell-depleted T cells, or PBMCs came the material, which was cDNA or gDNA.

The CDR3 consists of 14 residues. J lost 9 bases, V lost 5 bases, and 11 bases had no gene match. CDR1 LNHDA and CDR2 SQIVND come from the germline V gene (reference sequence). Produced via immunoSEQ multiplex PCR; TCRdb's table is partial and in-frame only. The sample has about 73,000 clones, approximately 80% seen once. The clonotype originates from a woman aged 60-75 years with acute or convalescent COVID-19. The rearrangement links TRBV19 to TRBJ1-2; 8 positions agree with TRBD1. The sequencing sample was made of peripheral blood. For the CDR3, the DNA is TGTGCCAGTAGTCCCCAGGGGGCACGAATTCGCTACACCTTC. Protein product: CASSPQGARIRYTF.